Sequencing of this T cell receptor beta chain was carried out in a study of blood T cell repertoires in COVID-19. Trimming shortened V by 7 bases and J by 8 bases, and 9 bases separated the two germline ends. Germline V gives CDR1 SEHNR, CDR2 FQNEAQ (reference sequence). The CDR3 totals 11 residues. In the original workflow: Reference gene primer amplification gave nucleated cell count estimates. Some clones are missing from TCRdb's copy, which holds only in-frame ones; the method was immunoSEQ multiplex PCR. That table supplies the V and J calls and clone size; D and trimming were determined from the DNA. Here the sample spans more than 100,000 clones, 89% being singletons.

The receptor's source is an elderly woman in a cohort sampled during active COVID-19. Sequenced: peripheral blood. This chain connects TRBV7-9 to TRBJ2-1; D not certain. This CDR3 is CASTVADEQFF. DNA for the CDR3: TGTGCCAGCACGGTGGCCGATGAGCAGTTCTTC.